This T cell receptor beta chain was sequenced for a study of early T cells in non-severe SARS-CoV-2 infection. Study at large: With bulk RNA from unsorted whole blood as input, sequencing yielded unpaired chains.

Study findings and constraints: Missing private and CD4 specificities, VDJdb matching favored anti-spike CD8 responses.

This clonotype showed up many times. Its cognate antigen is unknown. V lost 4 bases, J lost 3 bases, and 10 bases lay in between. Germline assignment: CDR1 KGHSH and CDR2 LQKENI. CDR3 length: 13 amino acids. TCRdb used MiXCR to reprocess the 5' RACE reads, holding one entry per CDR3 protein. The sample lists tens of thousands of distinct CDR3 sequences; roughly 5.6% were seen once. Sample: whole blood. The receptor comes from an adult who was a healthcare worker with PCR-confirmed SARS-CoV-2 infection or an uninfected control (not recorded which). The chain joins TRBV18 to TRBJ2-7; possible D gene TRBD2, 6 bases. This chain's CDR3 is CASSRAGFYEQYF. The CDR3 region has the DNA TGTGCCAGCTCACGCGCGGGATTCTACGAGCAGTACTTC.